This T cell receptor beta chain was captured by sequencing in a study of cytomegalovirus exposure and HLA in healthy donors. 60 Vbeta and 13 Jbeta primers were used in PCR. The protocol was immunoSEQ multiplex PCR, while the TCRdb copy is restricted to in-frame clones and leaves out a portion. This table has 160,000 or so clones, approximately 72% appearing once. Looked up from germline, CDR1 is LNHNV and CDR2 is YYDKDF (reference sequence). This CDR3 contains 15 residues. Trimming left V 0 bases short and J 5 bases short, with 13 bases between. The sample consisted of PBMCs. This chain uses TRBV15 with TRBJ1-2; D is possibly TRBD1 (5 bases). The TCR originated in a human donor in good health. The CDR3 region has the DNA TGTGCCACCAGCAGAGATAGGAGGGACTCTTATGGCTACACCTTC. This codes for CATSRDRRDSYGYTF.